This is a list of T cell receptor beta chains from one sample in a study of T cell changes during pregnancy in multiple sclerosis. Produced via immunoSEQ multiplex PCR; TCRdb's table is partial and in-frame only. The sample lists around 99,000 clones; around 92% were seen once. The sample consisted of peripheral blood, taken in the first trimester of pregnancy. The receptors shown here come from a female donor with multiple sclerosis, enrolled in a pregnancy study. CDR3s include the opening cysteine and the closing phenylalanine or tryptophan. The order of the fields is clone size, D gene, J gene, V gene, CDR3 DNA, CDR3 protein. A D gene is named only where the DNA matches it firmly. The size of a clone is reported for some rows only, either as once, few or many, or as a class for expanded clones.

clone size: once; D gene: TRBD1; J gene: TRBJ1-3; V gene: TRBV6-5; CDR3 DNA: TGTGCCAGCAGTTTCACACAGGGGATCTCTGGAAACACCATATATTTT; CDR3 protein: CASSFTQGISGNTIYF
clone size: .; D gene: TRBD1; J gene: TRBJ1-2; V gene: TRBV19; CDR3 DNA: TGTGCCAGTAGTATGGGGACAGGGAAGATCCCAGATCGTGGCTACACCTTC; CDR3 protein: CASSMGTGKIPDRGYTF
clone size: .; D gene: TRBD2; J gene: TRBJ2-1; V gene: TRBV7-3; CDR3 DNA: TGTGCCAGCAGCCCGGGACTAGCGGGCGATGAGCAGTTCTTC; CDR3 protein: CASSPGLAGDEQFF
clone size: .; D gene: TRBD1; J gene: TRBJ2-7; V gene: TRBV7-8; CDR3 DNA: TGTGCCAGCAGCTTAGAACGGCAGGGGGCCGAGCAGTACTTC; CDR3 protein: CASSLERQGAEQYF
clone size: .; D gene: TRBD2; J gene: TRBJ2-4; V gene: TRBV19; CDR3 DNA: TGTGCCAGTAGTTCCGGGACTAGCGGGACAATTCAGTACTTC; CDR3 protein: CASSSGTSGTIQYF
clone size: .; D gene: .; J gene: TRBJ2-6; V gene: TRBV2; CDR3 DNA: TGTGCCAGCTCTCCGGGGACTCGGCCTGGGGCCAACGTCCTGACTTTC; CDR3 protein: CASSPGTRPGANVLTF
clone size: .; D gene: TRBD1; J gene: TRBJ1-2; V gene: TRBV18; CDR3 DNA: TGTGCCAGCTCACCAAAGGGGGCTGGCTACACCTTC; CDR3 protein: CASSPKGAGYTF
clone size: .; D gene: TRBD2; J gene: TRBJ2-7; V gene: TRBV28; CDR3 DNA: TGTGCCAGCAGTTTAAACGGGAGGGTTAATCTCGAGCAGTACTTC; CDR3 protein: CASSLNGRVNLEQYF
clone size: .; D gene: .; J gene: TRBJ1-5; V gene: TRBV19; CDR3 DNA: TGTGCCAGTAGTATTTCGGGGTCGGGTCAGCCCCAGCATTTT; CDR3 protein: CASSISGSGQPQHF
clone size: .; D gene: .; J gene: TRBJ1-2; V gene: TRBV15; CDR3 DNA: TGTGCCACCAGCAGAGATGCGTACACCCGAGGGAGGACCTTC; CDR3 protein: CATSRDAYTRGRTF
clone size: .; D gene: .; J gene: TRBJ2-7; V gene: TRBV21-1; CDR3 DNA: TGTGCCAGCAGCAATCTAACTGGGTTGAGCGGGAGTTCATACGAGCAGTACTTC; CDR3 protein: CASSNLTGLSGSSYEQYF
clone size: .; D gene: .; J gene: TRBJ2-5; V gene: TRBV7-9; CDR3 DNA: TGTGCCAGCAGCTTAGCGGTGGACTGGGAGACCCAGTACTTC; CDR3 protein: CASSLAVDWETQYF
clone size: .; D gene: TRBD1; J gene: TRBJ1-5; V gene: TRBV19; CDR3 DNA: TGTGCCAGTAGTACCCGTGACAGGGAACGTCAGCCCCAGCATTTT; CDR3 protein: CASSTRDRERQPQHF